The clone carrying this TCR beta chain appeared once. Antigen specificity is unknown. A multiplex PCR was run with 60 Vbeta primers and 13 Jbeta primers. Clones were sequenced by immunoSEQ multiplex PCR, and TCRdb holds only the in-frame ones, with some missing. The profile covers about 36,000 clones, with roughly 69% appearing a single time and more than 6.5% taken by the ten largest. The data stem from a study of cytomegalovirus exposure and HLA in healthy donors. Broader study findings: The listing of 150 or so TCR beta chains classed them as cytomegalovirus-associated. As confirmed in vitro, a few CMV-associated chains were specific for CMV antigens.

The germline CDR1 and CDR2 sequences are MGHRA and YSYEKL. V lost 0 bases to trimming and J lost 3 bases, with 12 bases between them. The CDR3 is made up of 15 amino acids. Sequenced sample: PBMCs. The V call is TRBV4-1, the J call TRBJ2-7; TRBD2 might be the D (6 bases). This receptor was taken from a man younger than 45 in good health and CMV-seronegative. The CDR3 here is CASSQETGGSYEQYF. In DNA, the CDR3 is TGCGCCAGCAGCCAAGAAACCGGGGGAAGCTACGAGCAGTACTTC.